These T cell receptor beta chains were read from a single sample in a study of OX40 agonist ivuxolimab in advanced cancers. TCRdb keeps only in-frame clones here, not all; method: immunoSEQ multiplex PCR. The sample lists 25,000 to 35,000 clones, around three quarters occurring once. This specimen consisted of CD4+ or CD8+ T cells sorted from blood, obtained in a trial of the OX40 agonist ivuxolimab. These receptors all stem from an adult with an advanced solid tumor such as melanoma, head and neck, liver or kidney cancer. Both conserved end residues are part of each CDR3. A D gene is named only where the DNA matches it firmly. The size of a clone is reported for some rows only, either as once, few or many, or as a class for expanded clones.

J gene | V gene | D gene | clone size | CDR3 DNA | CDR3 protein
TRBJ2-3 | TRBV2 | . | few | TGTGCCAGCAGTTATATAATCACAGATACGCAGTATTTT | CASSYIITDTQYF
TRBJ1-4 | TRBV7-6 | . | . | TGTGCCAGCAGCCAACAGGGTCCCCTTTTTTCAACTAATGAAAAACTGTTTTTT | CASSQQGPLFSTNEKLFF
TRBJ1-2 | TRBV2 | . | . | TGTGCCAGCAGTACGGACGGTAACTATGGCTACACCTTC | CASSTDGNYGYTF
TRBJ2-1 | TRBV5-1 | TRBD2 | . | TGCGCCAGCAGCTTGGAGGCTAGCGGGGTCTCCTACAATGAGCAGTTCTTC | CASSLEASGVSYNEQFF
TRBJ2-1 | TRBV5-1 | TRBD1 | . | TGCGCCAGCAGCCGATACCCGACAGGGAACAATGAGCAGTTCTTC | CASSRYPTGNNEQFF
TRBJ1-4 | TRBV7-9 | TRBD1 | . | TGTGCCAGCAGCTTAGATGGGACAGGGGTGGAACTGTTTTTT | CASSLDGTGVELFF
TRBJ1-1 | TRBV18 | TRBD1 | . | TGTGCCAGCTCACTACTACAGGGGGACACTGAAGCTTTCTTT | CASSLLQGDTEAFF
TRBJ2-3 | TRBV6-1 | TRBD1 | . | TGTGCCATAAAGGGACAGGAAAGCACAGATACGCAGTATTTT | CAIKGQESTDTQYF
TRBJ1-1 | TRBV21-1 | . | few | TGTGCCAGCAGCAAAAGGGACAGGGTCACTGAAGCTTTCTTT | CASSKRDRVTEAFF
TRBJ2-2 | TRBV5-4 | . | . | TGTGCCAGCAGAAGAGACAGGGAGGCCGGGGAGCTGTTTTTT | CASRRDREAGELFF
TRBJ1-1 | TRBV5-6 | . | . | TGTGCCAGCAGCTTTGGGTGGGAGACTGAAGCTTTCTTT | CASSFGWETEAFF
TRBJ2-1 | TRBV4-2 | . | . | TGTGCCAGCACCAACAACTTCATGGACGGACTCAATGAGCAGTTCTTC | CASTNNFMDGLNEQFF
TRBJ2-2 | TRBV10-1 | . | few | TGCGCCAGCAGTGGGGGGGCGCGCGGGGAGCTGTTTTTT | CASSGGARGELFF
TRBJ2-1 | TRBV6-6 | . | . | TGTGCCAGCAGTTGGATGGGCTACAATGAGCAGTTCTTC | CASSWMGYNEQFF
TRBJ2-6 | TRBV30 | . | . | TGTGCCTGGAGTCGGGCAGGCCTTGTCCTGACTTTC | CAWSRAGLVLTF
TRBJ1-4 | TRBV5-1 | TRBD1 | few | TGCGCCAGCAGCTTGAAGATGCGGGACAGGGAGGCAAAACTGTTTTTT | CASSLKMRDREAKLFF
TRBJ2-7 | TRBV6-7 | . | . | TGTGCCAGCAGTTACTCGACATCCCCGAAAAATTACGAGCAGTACTTC | CASSYSTSPKNYEQYF
TRBJ1-2 | TRBV5-5 | . | . | TGTGCCAGCAGCTTGGAAAGGGCGAGCCGCAACTATGGCTACACCTTC | CASSLERASRNYGYTF
TRBJ2-1 | TRBV2 | . | . | TGTGCCAGCGCCCAGGAGGGGACAGTCTACAATGAGCAGTTCTTC | CASAQEGTVYNEQFF
TRBJ2-7 | TRBV5-6 | . | . | TGTGCCAGCAGCCTGTCTGGAGGAGATACCCTCTACGAGCAGTACTTC | CASSLSGGDTLYEQYF
TRBJ2-7 | TRBV6-6 | . | . | TGTGCCAGCAGTTTTAGCCAGACAGTTACCTACGAGCAGTACTTC | CASSFSQTVTYEQYF
TRBJ2-2 | TRBV11-3 | TRBD1 | . | TGTGCCAGCAGCTTAGCAGGGGGTCGCTTCACCGGGGAGCTGTTTTTT | CASSLAGGRFTGELFF
TRBJ1-2 | TRBV4-2 | . | . | TGTGCCAGCACCAAAGGGGCCAGCTATGGCTACACCTTC | CASTKGASYGYTF
TRBJ2-1 | TRBV2 | TRBD2 | . | TGTGCCAGCAGTATAGCGGGGGGGCAGGGGAATGAGCAGTTCTTC | CASSIAGGQGNEQFF
TRBJ1-1 | TRBV19 | . | few | TGTGCCAGTAGTATAATGGGTTACACTGAAGCTTTCTTT | CASSIMGYTEAFF
TRBJ2-7 | TRBV13 | TRBD1 | . | TGTGCCAGCAGCCTTACAGGGGTCGACGAGCAGTACTTC | CASSLTGVDEQYF
TRBJ2-3 | TRBV11-2 | TRBD2 | . | TGTGCCAGCAGCTCCCGGGGGGGCCTTTCAGATACGCAGTATTTT | CASSSRGGLSDTQYF
TRBJ1-1 | TRBV5-6 | . | few | TGTGCCAGCACCATCTCTTGGGGCGACGATGAAGCTTTCTTT | CASTISWGDDEAFF
TRBJ1-2 | TRBV7-6 | TRBD1 | . | TGTGCCAGCAGCTTAGGACAGGGGCCCCTCGATGGCTACACCTTC | CASSLGQGPLDGYTF
TRBJ1-2 | TRBV5-5 | . | . | TGTGCCAGCATATCACAGTGGGACTATGGCTACACCTTC | CASISQWDYGYTF
TRBJ2-3 | TRBV2 | TRBD1 | . | TGTGCCAGCAGTGAAGGACAGGGCTACACAGATACGCAGTATTTT | CASSEGQGYTDTQYF
TRBJ1-2 | TRBV30 | TRBD1 | . | TGTGCCTGGAGGGGACAGGGATTGGGTTGGTATGGCTACACCTTC | CAWRGQGLGWYGYTF
TRBJ1-2 | TRBV29-1 | . | . | TGCAGCGTTGAATCAGGACCGAGCTATGGCTACACCTTC | CSVESGPSYGYTF
TRBJ1-1 | TRBV11-2 | . | . | TGTGCCAGCAGCTCCTCCGACATGAACACTGAAGCTTTCTTT | CASSSSDMNTEAFF
TRBJ1-2 | TRBV4-3 | TRBD1 | . | TGCGCCAGCAGCCACCGGGACAGGGGTATCCGTGGCTACACCTTC | CASSHRDRGIRGYTF
TRBJ2-2 | TRBV30 | . | . | TGTGCCTGCCGAGGGGAAACGAACACCGGGGAGCTGTTTTTT | CACRGETNTGELFF
TRBJ1-5 | TRBV14 | TRBD1 | few | TGTGCCAGCAGCCAATCAGGGGGGGGGATTCAGCCCCAGCATTTT | CASSQSGGGIQPQHF
TRBJ2-7 | TRBV11-2 | . | . | TGTGCCAGCAGCTTAAGCACAGGGTCCCTCGAGCAGTACTTC | CASSLSTGSLEQYF
TRBJ2-7 | TRBV14 | TRBD1 | once | TGTGCCAGCAGCCAATCTGGACAGGGATTGTTCTACGAGCAGTACTTC | CASSQSGQGLFYEQYF
TRBJ1-2 | TRBV11-2 | . | few | TGTGCCAGCAGCTTAGTCTCAGGGTTAGGAAACTATGGCTACACCTTC | CASSLVSGLGNYGYTF
TRBJ2-3 | TRBV5-1 | TRBD2 | . | TGCGCCAGCAGCTTGCGTAGCGGGGTTAGCACAGATACGCAGTATTTT | CASSLRSGVSTDTQYF
TRBJ1-3 | TRBV10-3 | TRBD1 | . | TGTGCCATCAGGGACAGGGATTCCGCAAACACCATATATTTT | CAIRDRDSANTIYF
TRBJ2-7 | TRBV2 | TRBD2 | . | TGTGCCAGCAGTGTGGGAGCGGGGGTCCTTAACGAGCAGTACTTC | CASSVGAGVLNEQYF
TRBJ2-7 | TRBV9 | . | . | TGTGCCAGCAGCTCCACCGTTTCCTACGAGCAGTACTTC | CASSSTVSYEQYF
TRBJ1-1 | TRBV5-1 | . | once | TGCGCCAGCAGCTTGTTGAGGGGGTCCTCTGAAGCTTTCTTT | CASSLLRGSSEAFF
TRBJ2-3 | TRBV10-3 | . | . | TGTGCCATCAGTGGGCTAGCCATAGATACGCAGTATTTT | CAISGLAIDTQYF
TRBJ2-7 | TRBV7-9 | TRBD1 | . | TGTGCCAGCAGCTCCCGGGACAGGGGCGACCAGTACTTC | CASSSRDRGDQYF
TRBJ1-2 | TRBV10-3 | . | . | TGTGCCATCAGTGAGCCGGGACCCGTCTATGGCTACACCTTC | CAISEPGPVYGYTF
TRBJ2-1 | TRBV7-9 | TRBD2 | . | TGTGCCAGCAGCTCAAATCGGGGACTAGCGGGGGTGAATGAGCAGTTCTTC | CASSSNRGLAGVNEQFF
TRBJ1-2 | TRBV14 | TRBD1 | once | TGTGCCAGCAGCCAAGATCTGGGACAGCTTATAACTAACTATGGCTACACCTTC | CASSQDLGQLITNYGYTF